This T cell receptor (beta chain) comes out of a study of blood T cells in healthy people across ages. This clonotype came up many times. For the second PCR, which ran for about 7 to 12 cycles, a sample-barcoded 5' primer and a J-beta primer mix were used. TCRdb re-analysed the 5' RACE reads in MiXCR, keeping a single row per CDR3 protein. The sample includes some 900,000 distinct CDR3 sequences, more than 25% seen only once; the top ten take roughly a sixth. V shed 6 bases, J shed 1 base, and the junction held 5 bases outside the gene matches. Germline assignment: CDR1 DFQATT and CDR2 SNEGSKA (reference sequence). CDR3 size: 14 residues.

V is TRBV20-1 and J is TRBJ2-7; TRBD2 matches 11 bases. The receptor was isolated from a woman of 80 years or more in good health. Sequencing was performed on blood. The CDR3 DNA reads as TGCAGTGCCGCGGTAGCGGGGGGGTCCTACGAGCAGTACTTC. Translated: CSAAVAGGSYEQYF.